This T cell receptor (beta chain) was identified during a study of T cells in Graves' hyperthyroidism and ophthalmopathy. Study details: It was at initial diagnosis, before any treatment, that peripheral blood was collected.

Researchers took RNA transcripts and amplified the TCR beta CDR3 regions from them. The HTBI set primed first-round TCR CDR3 RT-PCR. TCRdb processed the multiplex PCR reads anew with MiXCR; each CDR3 protein has one entry. The sample consists of about 160,000 distinct CDR3 sequences, roughly 9.4% of them appearing once. Germline CDR1 is LNHDA and CDR2 is SQIVND (reference sequence). This CDR3 region has 12 residues. Diagnostic decisions used clinical symptoms, serum thyroxine and TRAb, thyroid ultrasound and orbital computed tomography. Concerning this clonotype: Its antigen is unidentified. At one boundary the junction diverges from the germline segment, which might be a read error.

Study-level results: A model of 13 V-J features distinguished ophthalmopathy from stable hyperthyroidism.

This rearrangement joins TRBV19 to TRBJ2-7, with 7 bases matching TRBD1. This TCR was recovered from a woman aged 18-30 years with Graves' hyperthyroidism that later progressed to Graves' ophthalmopathy. Sequencing was carried out using blood. The chain's CDR3 is CGSSIGTAEQYF. The DNA for the CDR3 is TGTGGCAGTAGTATCGGGACAGCCGAGCAGTACTTC.